The present T cell receptor beta chain was sequenced within a study of cytomegalovirus exposure and HLA in healthy donors. Study information: Tens of millions of unique TCRs from HLA-typed donors were held in an early release of data. Study-level points and caveats: There was a cluster of highly shared sequence variants that was likely a sequencing artifact.

Germline loops: CDR1 LGHNT, CDR2 FRNRAP. The CDR3 covers 14 residues. V lost 5 bases and J lost 0, with 11 bases in between. For this clone: What it binds is unknown.

PCR primers comprised 60 Vbeta and 13 Jbeta primers. TCRdb's copy holds only in-frame clones and misses some; the assay was immunoSEQ multiplex PCR. The sample has around 140,000 clones, more than 70% seen once. The sequenced material came from PBMCs. This chain uses TRBV12-5 with TRBJ2-7; TRBD2 is a possible D gene (5 bases). The clonotype was recovered from a man in his fifties or sixties in good health and CMV-seropositive. Here the CDR3 DNA reads TGTGCTAGTGGTCCTTCGACTACCTCCTACGAGCAGTACTTC. Its translation: CASGPSTTSYEQYF.